The 32 T cell receptor beta chains below come from one sample, sequenced in a study of blood T cell repertoires in COVID-19 (dated by TCRdb to 2020 to 2021). Libraries came from the immunoSEQ multiplex PCR assay. The table comes from immuneACCESS by way of TCRdb, which keeps in-frame sequences with V and J called. Part of the clones is missing from these tables; in studies checked, under half for an unresolved V gene and the rest for unknown reasons. For this sample the table gives over 300,000 clones, of which around 83% were detected only once. The ten largest account for about 1.2% of the sample. The sequenced sample consisted of peripheral blood. These receptor sequences come from a woman in her forties or fifties with acute or convalescent COVID-19.

This clone is a singleton in its sample. The J gene is TRBJ2-1, the V gene TRBV7-2, with D maybe TRBD1 (6 bases). Trimming cost V 1 base and J 6 bases, with 16 bases left between them. Germline lookup yields CDR1 SGHTA and CDR2 FQGNSA. The length of the CDR3 is 16 residues. The CDR3 bases are TGTGCCAGCAGCTTAGTTTGGACAGCACCACCCAATGAGCAGTTCTTC. Its translation: CASSLVWTAPPNEQFF.

The rearrangement uses TRBV18 and TRBJ1-1; D unresolved. Germline CDR1 reads KGHSH; CDR2 reads LQKENI. Between the trimmed V and J ends, which lost 3 bases and 0 bases, there was a span of 11 bases. The CDR3 spans 15 residues. This CDR3 reads CASSPQREMNTEAFF. DNA of the CDR3: TGTGCCAGCTCACCTCAACGGGAAATGAACACTGAAGCTTTCTTT.

V is TRBV5-5 and J is TRBJ1-5; no definite D call. This CDR3 contains 13 residues. The germline gives CDR1 SGHKS, CDR2 YYEKEE (reference sequence). Trimming stripped 2 bases from V and 4 bases from J, with 7 bases between. The CDR3 DNA follows: TGTGCCAGCAGCTTCACCAGTAATCAGCCCCAGCATTTT. Translation: CASSFTSNQPQHF.

The CDR3 sequence is CASSQEGTGRYGYTF. For the CDR3, the DNA is TGTGCCAGCAGCCAAGAGGGGACAGGGAGGTATGGCTACACCTTC. The chain employs TRBV3-1 (or the pseudogene TRBV3-2) and TRBJ1-2, with 9 bases that match TRBD1. The CDR3 has 15 amino acids. The junction had 4 bases not matched to a gene; V was cut back by 0 bases and J by 5 bases. The germline V gene encodes CDR1 LGHDT and CDR2 YNNKEL (reference sequence).

V gene TRBV14 combines with J gene TRBJ2-1; D is possibly TRBD1 (6 bases). Germline V gene data show CDR1 as SGHDN and CDR2 as FVKESK. Trimming left V 3 bases short and J 5 bases short, with 8 bases between. CDR3 length equals 13 residues. The CDR3 DNA is TGTGCCAGCAGCCAGGACAGCCACAATGAGCAGTTCTTC. Residues: CASSQDSHNEQFF.

The chain carries TRBV15 and TRBJ2-2; D possibly corresponds to TRBD1 (6 bases). V gave up 3 bases and J gave up 6 bases, with 17 bases separating them. Germline loops: CDR1 LNHNV, CDR2 YYDKDF (reference sequence). The CDR3 consists of 16 residues. The CDR3 protein is CATSRERGGRAGELFF. The CDR3 DNA is TGTGCCACCAGCAGGGAACGAGGGGGTCGTGCCGGGGAGCTGTTTTTT.

The J gene is TRBJ2-3, the V gene TRBV3-1 (or the pseudogene TRBV3-2); TRBD2 matches 7 bases. Germline CDR1 is LGHDT and CDR2 is YNNKEL (reference sequence). J lost 4 bases, V lost 0 bases, and 13 bases had no gene match. CDR3 length equals 18 residues. The CDR3 region has the DNA TGTGCCAGCAGCCAAGATCTGGGGCTAGCGGTGAGGCCAGATACGCAGTATTTT. Its protein product is CASSQDLGLAVRPDTQYF.

The chain has TRBV5-1 and TRBJ1-2, with 10 bases fitting TRBD1. The CDR3 runs to 16 residues. Trimming at V came to 4 bases and at J to 2 bases, leaving 8 bases not matched to a gene. Germline loops: CDR1 SGHRS, CDR2 YFSETQ. In DNA form, the CDR3 reads TGCGCCAGCAGCCCAAGTCTGGGACAGGGGAACTATGGCTACACCTTC. Amino acids: CASSPSLGQGNYGYTF.

The chain employs TRBV7-2 and TRBJ2-5, with TRBD2 as a possible D gene (5 bases). Trimming shortened V by 3 bases and J by 5 bases, and 10 bases separated the two germline ends. The V gene's germline CDR1 is SGHTA and CDR2 FQGNSA. CDR3 size: 13 residues. The CDR3 spells CASSFSEGETQYF. The DNA for the CDR3 is TGTGCCAGCAGCTTCAGCGAGGGCGAGACCCAGTACTTC.

The chain combines TRBV28 with TRBJ2-4; 8 bases fit TRBD1. J gave up 8 bases and V 7 bases, and 7 bases lay outside the gene matches. The CDR3 consists of 13 residues. CDR1 is MDHEN, CDR2 SYDVKM, per germline. The CDR3 DNA reads TGTGCCAGCACTCACCAGGGGGCAGACATTCAGTACTTC. The encoded protein is CASTHQGADIQYF.

This sequence joins TRBV4-1 and TRBJ2-5, with no clear D. CDR1 is MGHRA, CDR2 YSYEKL, per germline. The CDR3 is 14 amino acids. V lost 3 bases and J lost 5, with 13 bases in between. The CDR3 DNA is TGCGCCAGCAGCCACGGTCTTAGCCGGGAGACCCAGTACTTC. Its translation is CASSHGLSRETQYF.

The chain carries TRBV5-4 and TRBJ1-4; maybe TRBD1 (6 bases). This CDR3 is 14 amino acids long. Trimming removed 4 bases from V and 6 bases from J, with 13 bases in between. Germline assignment: CDR1 SGHNT and CDR2 YYREEE (reference sequence). The CDR3 DNA reads as TGTGCCAGCAGCCCCCAGGGGTTTTATGAAAAACTGTTTTTT. The encoded protein is CASSPQGFYEKLFF.

The chain is built from TRBV6-5 and TRBJ2-5; a possible D gene is TRBD2 (7 bases). The ends were cut back, 7 bases at V and 2 bases at J, with 17 bases in the middle. Per the germline V gene, CDR1 is MNHEY and CDR2 is SVGAGI. The CDR3 consists of 15 residues. CDR3 bases: TGTGCCAGCATCTCTAGGGGGGGGATTCAAGAGACCCAGTACTTC. The encoded protein is CASISRGGIQETQYF.

The rearrangement uses TRBV4-3 and TRBJ1-5; D gene unclear. The CDR3 has 14 residues. Germline V lookup: CDR1 LGHNA, CDR2 YSLEER. V was clipped by 0 bases and J by 0 bases, with 3 bases between them. DNA for the CDR3: TGCGCCAGCAGCCAAGAAGCTAGCAATCAGCCCCAGCATTTT. Translation gives CASSQEASNQPQHF.

The chain links TRBV2 to TRBJ1-2, with D unresolved. V lost 5 bases, J lost 8 bases, and 12 bases lay in between. Germline CDR1 reads SNHLY; CDR2 reads FYNNEI. CDR3 length: 12 amino acids. The CDR3: CASSTGIRGYTF. Written as DNA, the CDR3 is TGTGCCAGCAGTACGGGGATTCGGGGCTACACCTTC.

The genes are TRBV2 and TRBJ1-4; 10 bases match TRBD1. The length of the CDR3 is 17 residues. Germline V gene data show CDR1 as SNHLY and CDR2 as FYNNEI. V was pared by 4 bases and J by 7 bases, with 12 bases of the junction left unmatched. In DNA, the CDR3 is TGTGCCAGCAGTGGTTTCGGGACAGGGGATCGAGGTGAAAAACTGTTTTTT. Translation gives CASSGFGTGDRGEKLFF.

J is TRBJ1-2 and V is TRBV6-5, with D tentatively TRBD1 (5 bases). The CDR3 covers 14 residues. The germline V gene has CDR1 MNHEY and CDR2 SVGAGI. Trimming shortened V by 4 bases and J by 0 bases, and 9 bases separated the two germline ends. Here the CDR3 reads CASSSGGANYGYTF. CDR3 bases: TGTGCCAGCAGTTCCGGGGGGGCTAACTATGGCTACACCTTC.

The CDR3 is CASGRTGGNQPQHF. CDR3 DNA sequence: TGTGCCAGCGGGCGGACAGGGGGTAATCAGCCCCAGCATTTT. The rearrangement links TRBV3-1 (or the pseudogene TRBV3-2) to TRBJ1-5, with 10 bases fitting TRBD1. Germline CDR1 and CDR2: LGHDT and YNNKEL (reference sequence). This CDR3 region has 14 residues. V lost 8 bases, J lost 4 bases, and 5 bases stayed unmatched.

The chain is built from TRBV15 and TRBJ1-5, with D uncertain. The CDR3 contains 16 residues. Germline V gives CDR1 LNHNV, CDR2 YYDKDF (reference sequence). Trimming pared 0 bases from V and 4 bases from J, leaving 13 bases between. The CDR3 is CATSRDFQAGNQPQHF. The CDR3 DNA follows: TGTGCCACCAGCAGAGATTTTCAAGCGGGGAATCAGCCCCAGCATTTT.

The V call is TRBV7-9, the J call TRBJ1-1; the D gene is possibly TRBD1 (5 bases). V was trimmed by 7 bases and J by 4 bases, leaving 13 bases between them. The CDR3 sequence is 13 residues long. Per the germline V gene, CDR1 is SEHNR and CDR2 is FQNEAQ (reference sequence). CDR3 sequence reads: CASKEGWSTEAFF. CDR3 nucleotide sequence: TGTGCCAGCAAGGAGGGGTGGAGCACTGAAGCTTTCTTT.

This chain joins TRBV7-2 and TRBJ2-3; the D gene is possibly TRBD2 (5 bases). Trimming removed 3 bases at V and 0 bases at J, with 10 bases between. The CDR3 length is 15 residues. The germline gives CDR1 SGHTA, CDR2 FQGNSA. CDR3 bases: TGTGCCAGCAGCTTCGTAGCGCCTAGCACAGATACGCAGTATTTT. This sequence encodes CASSFVAPSTDTQYF.

The gene calls are TRBV24-1 and TRBJ2-1; 10 nucleotides align to TRBD2. From germline, CDR1 is KGHDR and CDR2 SFDVKD. V shed 2 bases and J 7 bases; nucleotides not matched to a gene: 10. The CDR3 runs to 17 residues. In DNA form, the CDR3 reads TGTGCCACCAGTGATTCGGGAACTAGCGGGACGAGGAATGAGCAGTTCTTC. It specifies CATSDSGTSGTRNEQFF.

The chain employs TRBV24-1 and TRBJ2-1, with a weak D call TRBD2 (7 bases). Germline V gives CDR1 KGHDR, CDR2 SFDVKD. Trimming removed 4 bases from V and 6 bases from J, with 12 bases in between. CDR3 size: 14 residues. CDR3 sequence: CATSEAGALNEQFF. CDR3 in DNA: TGTGCCACCAGTGAGGCGGGGGCCCTCAATGAGCAGTTCTTC.

This rearrangement joins TRBV4-1 to TRBJ2-3; 8 bases are a match to TRBD2. This CDR3 has 16 amino acids. The trim removed 0 bases at V and 5 bases at J, leaving 7 bases unmatched. Germline CDR1 reads MGHRA; CDR2 reads YSYEKL. As DNA, the CDR3 is TGCGCCAGCAGCCAAGATGGAGCGGGAGACGGAGATACGCAGTATTTT. It translates to CASSQDGAGDGDTQYF.

The V call is TRBV15, the J call TRBJ2-5; possibly TRBD1 for D (6 bases). V shed 4 bases and J shed 7 bases, with 31 bases lying between them. Germline V CDR1 and CDR2: LNHNV, YYDKDF (reference sequence). This CDR3 is built from 19 residues. CDR3 loop: CATSTSVVDRDTGWMTQYF. CDR3 in DNA: TGTGCCACCAGCACCTCGGTTGTAGACCGGGACACGGGATGGATGACCCAGTACTTC.

The CDR3 sequence is CASSELGLQGGYTF. The CDR3 nucleotides are TGTGCCAGCAGTGAACTGGGACTTCAAGGGGGCTACACCTTC. J is TRBJ1-2 and V is TRBV25-1; D is perhaps TRBD1 (5 bases). Looked up from germline, CDR1 is MGHDK and CDR2 is SYGVNS. The CDR3 extends over 14 amino acids. Trimming removed 2 bases at V and 8 bases at J, with 15 bases between.

J is TRBJ2-3 and V is TRBV10-3, with a tentative D call TRBD1 (5 bases). CDR1 ENHRY and CDR2 SYGVKD come from the germline V gene. Trimming left V 2 bases short and J 0 bases short, with 12 bases between. The CDR3 has 16 residues. CDR3 amino acids: CAISETGEDSTDTQYF. The DNA of the CDR3 is TGTGCCATCAGTGAGACAGGTGAAGATAGCACAGATACGCAGTATTTT.

The chain couples TRBV7-2 to TRBJ2-1; TRBD2 aligns across 9 bases. CDR1 and CDR2 from the germline V gene are SGHTA and FQGNSA. The CDR3 spans 16 residues. The V gene end was trimmed by 3 bases and the J gene end by 4 bases; junction bases not matched to a gene: 7. The CDR3 nucleotides read TGTGCCAGCAGCTTCCTAGCTAGCGGGAAGTACAATGAGCAGTTCTTC. This codes for CASSFLASGKYNEQFF.

This chain joins TRBV7-2 and TRBJ1-2, with TRBD1 matching 8 bases. This CDR3 spans 15 amino acids. V shed 2 bases, J shed 4 bases, and the junction held 6 bases outside the gene matches. From germline, CDR1 is SGHTA and CDR2 FQGNSA. CDR3 loop: CASSLRDRYLYGYTF. CDR3 nucleotide sequence: TGTGCCAGCAGCTTAAGGGACAGGTACCTCTATGGCTACACCTTC.

The chain carries TRBV19 and TRBJ1-1; D is possibly TRBD1 (5 bases). CDR1 is LNHDA and CDR2 is SQIVND in the germline V gene (reference sequence). The CDR3 is made up of 13 amino acids. V lost 7 bases and J lost 4, with 13 bases in between. The CDR3 DNA sequence: TGTGCCAGTACCTCTAGAAGGGGCACTGAAGCTTTCTTT. This sequence encodes CASTSRRGTEAFF.

This sequence joins TRBV2 and TRBJ2-3; D might be TRBD2 (6 bases). Germline lookup yields CDR1 SNHLY and CDR2 FYNNEI. The CDR3 runs to 15 residues. Between the trimmed V and J ends, which lost 7 bases and 2 bases, there was a span of 16 bases. The CDR3 DNA follows: TGTGCCAGCATCGAAATCGGGGGAAACACAGATACGCAGTATTTT. This codes for CASIEIGGNTDTQYF.

The V and J genes are TRBV27 and TRBJ1-2; possibly TRBD1 for D (6 bases). V was clipped by 6 bases and J by 4 bases, with 12 bases between them. The CDR3 totals 13 residues. Germline CDR1 is MNHEY and CDR2 is SMNVEV (reference sequence). CDR3 sequence: CASRPGHLYGYTF. The CDR3 DNA sequence: TGTGCCAGCAGGCCGGGACACCTCTATGGCTACACCTTC.